This T cell receptor (beta chain) was profiled in a study of blood T cells in healthy people across ages. Study-wide results and caveats: Per million T cells, TCR beta diversity dropped roughly linearly as age increased. The percentage of naive T cells correlated strongly with TCR beta diversity.

This clonotype was seen more than once but under ten times. The antigen remains undetermined. A sample-barcoded 5' primer and a J-beta primer mix were used in a second PCR of about 7 to 12 cycles. TCRdb passed the 5' RACE reads through MiXCR, listing each CDR3 protein once. The sample has around 500,000 distinct CDR3 sequences, 25% to 35% seen once. These data were also filed under a second study, of T cells of mothers and their children. That paper adds: Every mother supplied over 9 million TCR beta CDR3 reads and every child around 3 million.

Sequencing was done on a sample of blood. The TCR was taken from a boy aged 2 to 9 in good health.

As DNA, the CDR3 is TGTGCCAGCAGTTTCGGACTACTTTCCTACGAGCAGTACTTC. It specifies CASSFGLLSYEQYF. The genes are TRBV6-5 and TRBJ2-5; TRBD2 is a possible D gene (6 bases). The J call may be faulty, since TRBJ2-7 better matches the DNA end. The CDR3 loop spans 14 amino acids. CDR1 is MNHEY, CDR2 SVGAGI, per germline.